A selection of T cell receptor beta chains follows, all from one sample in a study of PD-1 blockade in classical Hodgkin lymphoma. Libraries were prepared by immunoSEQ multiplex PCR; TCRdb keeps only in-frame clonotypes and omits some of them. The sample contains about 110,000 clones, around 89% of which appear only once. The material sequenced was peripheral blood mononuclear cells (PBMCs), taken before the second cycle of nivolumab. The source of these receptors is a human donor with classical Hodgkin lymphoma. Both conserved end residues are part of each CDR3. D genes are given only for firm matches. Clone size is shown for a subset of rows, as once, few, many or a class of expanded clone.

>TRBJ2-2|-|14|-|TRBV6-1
TGTGCCAGCAGTGAAGCTGAGGGTACCGGGGAGCTGTTTTTT
CASSEAEGTGELFF
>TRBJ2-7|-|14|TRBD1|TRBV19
TGTGCCAGTCTGGGGCCAGGGGGCTCCTACGAGCAGTACTTC
CASLGPGGSYEQYF
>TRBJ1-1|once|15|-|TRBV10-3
TGTGCCATCAGAGGCCCTCCGCAGGGGAACACTGAAGCTTTCTTT
CAIRGPPQGNTEAFF
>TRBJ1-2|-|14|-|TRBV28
TGTGCCAGCAGTTTAGTTCGGGGGGCGTATGGCTACACCTTC
CASSLVRGAYGYTF
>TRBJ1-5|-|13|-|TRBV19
TGTGCCAGTAGTCCCCGCCCCCATCAGCCCCAGCATTTT
CASSPRPHQPQHF
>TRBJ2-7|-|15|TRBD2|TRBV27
TGTGCCAGCAGGACCCTTCTAGCGGGAGTCTACGAGCAGTACTTC
CASRTLLAGVYEQYF
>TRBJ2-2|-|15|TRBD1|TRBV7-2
TGTGCCAGCAGCTCGAATGGACAGGGGGCAGGGGAGCTGTTTTTT
CASSSNGQGAGELFF
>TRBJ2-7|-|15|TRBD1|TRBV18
TGTGCCAGCTCAAGCGGACAGGGGGCCGTTTACGAGCAGTACTTC
CASSSGQGAVYEQYF
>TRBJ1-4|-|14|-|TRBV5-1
TGCGCCAGCAGCCAAGGACGGAGTAATGAAAAACTGTTTTTT
CASSQGRSNEKLFF
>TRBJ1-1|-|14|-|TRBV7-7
TGTGCCAGCAGCTTAGATGGGGGGCGAACTGAAGCTTTCTTT
CASSLDGGRTEAFF
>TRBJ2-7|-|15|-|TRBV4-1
TGCGCCAGCAGCCAAGCGGCAGACACGGCCTACGAGCAGTACTTC
CASSQAADTAYEQYF
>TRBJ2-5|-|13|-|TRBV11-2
TGTGCCAGCAGCTTTAGGGGTCGAGAGACCCAGTACTTC
CASSFRGRETQYF
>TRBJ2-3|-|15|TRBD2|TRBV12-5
TGTGCTAGTGGCTCGGGACTAGGCAGGACAGATACGCAGTATTTT
CASGSGLGRTDTQYF
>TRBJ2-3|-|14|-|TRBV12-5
TGTGCTAGTGGTCGGGGCGGCTTCGGAGATACGCAGTATTTT
CASGRGGFGDTQYF
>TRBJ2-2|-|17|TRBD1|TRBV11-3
TGTGCCAGCAGCTTAGGGACTGGACAGGGGAACACCGGGGAGCTGTTTTTT
CASSLGTGQGNTGELFF
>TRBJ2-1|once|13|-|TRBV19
TGTGCCAGTAGCCCTCTCACTGGAAATGAGCAGTTCTTC
CASSPLTGNEQFF
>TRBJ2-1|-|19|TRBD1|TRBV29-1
TGCAGCGTTGAAGATAAGACATGGCAGGGGGCCGGGGGAGGCAATGAGCAGTTCTTC
CSVEDKTWQGAGGGNEQFF
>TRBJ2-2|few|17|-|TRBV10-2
TGCGCCAGGACTCCGTTGGGACACTCTTTTTACACCGGGGAGCTGTTTTTT
CARTPLGHSFYTGELFF
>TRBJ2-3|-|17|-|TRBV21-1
TGTGCCAGCAGCACCCGTAGGAGGCTAAGCCCCACAGATACGCAGTATTTT
CASSTRRRLSPTDTQYF
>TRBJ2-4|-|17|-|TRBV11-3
TGTGCCAGCAGCTTAGATGGTGGGGGTCACGGCAAAAACATTCAGTACTTC
CASSLDGGGHGKNIQYF
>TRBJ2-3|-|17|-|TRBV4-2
TGTGCCAGCAGCCAAGATCGCGCGGGGACCTACACAGATACGCAGTATTTT
CASSQDRAGTYTDTQYF
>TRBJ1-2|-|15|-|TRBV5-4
TGTGCCAGCAGCTTGTGGGGGGCGGGAAAGGATGGCTACACCTTC
CASSLWGAGKDGYTF
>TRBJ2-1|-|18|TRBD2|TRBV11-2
TGTGCCAGCAGCTTAGCTTTAGCGGGAGGCCGCTCCTACAATGAGCAGTTCTTC
CASSLALAGGRSYNEQFF
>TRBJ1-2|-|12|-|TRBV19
TGTGCCAGTAGTATTGGTGGGAAAGGCTACACCTTC
CASSIGGKGYTF
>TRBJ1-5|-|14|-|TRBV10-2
TGCGCCAGCGGGGAGGTATATAGCAATCAGCCCCAGCATTTT
CASGEVYSNQPQHF
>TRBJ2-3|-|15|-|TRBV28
TGTGCCAGCTCTTTCGTGGCAGGGAACACAGATACGCAGTATTTT
CASSFVAGNTDTQYF
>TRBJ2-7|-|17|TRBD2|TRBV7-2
TGTGCCAGCAGCACCCCCTTGGTGCAGGGCGGGGGGTACGAGCAGTACTTC
CASSTPLVQGGGYEQYF
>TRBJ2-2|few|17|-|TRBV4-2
TGTGCCAGCAGCCAAGCAGGACAGTCGCATACGGCCGGGGAGCTGTTTTTT
CASSQAGQSHTAGELFF
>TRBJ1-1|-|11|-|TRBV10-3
TGTGCCATCAGTGAGCGGACTGAAGCTTTCTTT
CAISERTEAFF
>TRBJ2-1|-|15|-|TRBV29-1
TGCAGCGTTGAATGGAGAGGACTCACCAACAATGAGCAGTTCTTC
CSVEWRGLTNNEQFF
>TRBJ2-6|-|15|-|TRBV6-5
TGTGCCAGCAACCGGAGGGCCGGTGGGGCCAACGTCCTGACTTTC
CASNRRAGGANVLTF
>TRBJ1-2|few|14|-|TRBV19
TGTGCCAGTAGCCTTCGGGACCGCTTTAGAGGCTACACCTTC
CASSLRDRFRGYTF
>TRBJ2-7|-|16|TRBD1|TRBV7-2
TGTGCCAGCAGCGCTCGGGACAGGGGGTCGTTCTACGAGCAGTACTTC
CASSARDRGSFYEQYF
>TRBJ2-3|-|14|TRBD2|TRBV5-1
TGCGCCAGCAGCTCGACTAGCGGGGGAGATACGCAGTATTTT
CASSSTSGGDTQYF
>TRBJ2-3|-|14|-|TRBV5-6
TGTGCCAGCAGCTCGGGCCCCCACACAGATACGCAGTATTTT
CASSSGPHTDTQYF
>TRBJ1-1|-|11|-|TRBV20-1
TGCAGTGCTATAAAAGTAACTGAAGCTTTCTTT
CSAIKVTEAFF
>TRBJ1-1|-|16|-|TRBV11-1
TGTGCCAGCAGTCGCCGCCCCGGGACACCGAACACTGAAGCTTTCTTT
CASSRRPGTPNTEAFF
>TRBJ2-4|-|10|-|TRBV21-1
TGTGCCAGCAGCATCTCCCGGGAGTACTTC
CASSISREYF
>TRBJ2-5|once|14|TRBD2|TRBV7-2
TGTGCCAGCAGCTTACTAGCGGGTCAAGAGACCCAGTACTTC
CASSLLAGQETQYF
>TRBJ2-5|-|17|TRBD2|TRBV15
TGTGCCACCAGCAGAGATCGGTGGGCGGGAGGGCCTGAGACCCAGTACTTC
CATSRDRWAGGPETQYF
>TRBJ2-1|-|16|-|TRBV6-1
TGTGCCAGCAGTGCCGACCGGGGCCCCAACTTAGGTGAGCAGTTCTTC
CASSADRGPNLGEQFF
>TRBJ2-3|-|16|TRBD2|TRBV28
TGTGCCAGCAGCCGCCCAGGTAGCGGGAGCACAGATACGCAGTATTTT
CASSRPGSGSTDTQYF
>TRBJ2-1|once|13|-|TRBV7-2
TGTGCCAGCAGCTCCCCCCCGGATGCGAGGCAGTTCTTC
CASSSPPDARQFF
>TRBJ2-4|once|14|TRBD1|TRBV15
TGTGCCACCAGCGCAGGGGGTTCGCGAAACATTCAGTACTTC
CATSAGGSRNIQYF
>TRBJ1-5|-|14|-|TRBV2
TGTGCCAGCAGGGATCAGTTGGGGAATCAGCCCCAGCATTTT
CASRDQLGNQPQHF
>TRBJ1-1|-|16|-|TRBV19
TGTGCCAGTAGTTCGGCAAGGGAAGGGTCGAACACTGAAGCTTTCTTT
CASSSAREGSNTEAFF
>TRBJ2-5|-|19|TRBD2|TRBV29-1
TGCAGCGCCAACGCCCGGGGGCCGGGACTAGCGGGCCTCCAAGAGACCCAGTACTTC
CSANARGPGLAGLQETQYF
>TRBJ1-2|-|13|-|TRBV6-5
TGTGCCAGCAGTTACGGACAGCACTATGGCTACACCTTC
CASSYGQHYGYTF
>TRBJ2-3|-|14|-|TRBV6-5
TGTGCCAGCAGTTCTGTGGGCTACACAGATACGCAGTATTTT
CASSSVGYTDTQYF